The 14 T cell receptor beta chains below come from one sample, sequenced in a study of cytomegalovirus exposure and HLA in healthy donors. Profiling relied on immunoSEQ multiplex PCR, and the TCRdb table lists in-frame clones only, not all of them. The data contain hundreds of thousands of clones, around 86% of them singletons. The sequenced sample consisted of PBMCs. The receptor set was obtained from a woman under 30 in good health and CMV-seropositive.

The chain uses TRBV7-8 and TRBJ2-7; possibly TRBD2 for D (5 bases). CDR1 SGHVS and CDR2 FQNEAQ come from the germline V gene. There are 15 residues in the CDR3. V was pared by 5 bases and J by 3 bases, with 17 bases between. The CDR3 spells CASSPSWTAIYEQYF. The CDR3 nucleotides are TGTGCCAGCAGCCCGAGCTGGACTGCGATCTACGAGCAGTACTTC.

This chain connects TRBV4-1 to TRBJ2-7; D may be TRBD1 (5 bases). CDR1 is MGHRA and CDR2 is YSYEKL in the germline V gene. Deletions cut 1 base from V and 3 bases from J, with 13 bases between. The CDR3 has 15 amino acids. The CDR3 bases are TGCGCCAGCAGCCAAGTTGGGGCTTTGAACTACGAGCAGTACTTC. It is translated as CASSQVGALNYEQYF.

This chain joins TRBV7-9 and TRBJ1-5; TRBD1 aligns across 11 bases. The CDR3 has 15 residues. J gave up 6 bases and V 2 bases, and 3 bases lay outside the gene matches. Germline CDR1 and CDR2: SEHNR and FQNEAQ (reference sequence). The CDR3 nucleotides read TGTGCCAGCAGCTTATCTGGACAGGGGGCTCAGCCCCAGCATTTT. Translated, it gives CASSLSGQGAQPQHF.

J is TRBJ1-5 and V is TRBV7-8; 9 nucleotides align to TRBD1. J was trimmed by 2 bases and V by 4 bases; bases with no gene match: 12. From germline, CDR1 is SGHVS and CDR2 FQNEAQ. CDR3 length: 18 amino acids. CDR3 DNA sequence: TGTGCCAGCAGCTCCTTCGGGACAGGGAATCAGCGCAATCAGCCCCAGCATTTT. Encoded protein: CASSSFGTGNQRNQPQHF.

The V call is TRBV5-4, the J call TRBJ2-7; 11 nucleotides align to TRBD2. Looked up from germline, CDR1 is SGHNT and CDR2 is YYREEE (reference sequence). This CDR3 has 16 amino acids. The V and J ends lost 2 bases and 3 bases, in that order; junction bases with no gene match: 7. CDR3 nucleotide sequence: TGTGCCAGCAGCTTAACTAGCGGGAGATGGGTCTACGAGCAGTACTTC. This gives the protein CASSLTSGRWVYEQYF.

J is TRBJ1-3 and V is TRBV5-1; TRBD1 aligns across 7 bases. The CDR3 covers 14 residues. J gave up 4 bases and V 4 bases, and 5 bases lay outside the gene matches. Germline CDR1 is SGHRS and CDR2 is YFSETQ. The CDR3 bases are TGCGCCAGCAGCAAAGACAGGGAAGGAAACACCATATATTTT. Protein sequence: CASSKDREGNTIYF.

V is TRBV28 and J is TRBJ1-1, with 8 bases identical to TRBD1. Germline V gene sequence: CDR1 MDHEN, CDR2 SYDVKM. This CDR3 region has 19 residues. After removal of 5 bases from V and 4 bases from J, the junction contained 21 bases not matched to a gene. This CDR3 is CASSVPEGQALGGGTEAFF. The CDR3, as DNA: TGTGCCAGCAGTGTTCCGGAGGGACAGGCCCTCGGCGGTGGCACTGAAGCTTTCTTT.

The gene calls are TRBV30 and TRBJ2-7; 7 nucleotides match TRBD1. The J segment lost 2 bases and the V segment lost 1 base, leaving 8 bases of the junction unmatched. This CDR3 has 15 residues. In germline, CDR1 is GTSNPN, CDR2 SVGIG (reference sequence). The CDR3 loop is CAWSGGWQGAYEQYF. The DNA of the CDR3 is TGTGCCTGGAGTGGGGGTTGGCAGGGGGCCTACGAGCAGTACTTC.

The rearrangement uses TRBV18 and TRBJ2-7; 9 bases map to TRBD1. The CDR3 spans 13 residues. V trimming: 6 bases; J trimming: 5 bases; junction bases outside the gene matches: 5. Germline lookup yields CDR1 KGHSH and CDR2 LQKENI. This CDR3 reads CASSGTGHDEQYF. The CDR3, as DNA: TGTGCCAGCTCGGGGACAGGGCACGACGAGCAGTACTTC.

The chain joins TRBV28 to TRBJ2-1, with D tentatively TRBD1 (5 bases). The CDR3 contains 14 residues. V was clipped by 8 bases and J by 6 bases, with 17 bases between them. Germline-derived CDR1 and CDR2 are MDHEN and SYDVKM. CDR3 region: CASQGATTFNEQFF. As DNA, the CDR3 is TGTGCCAGCCAAGGGGCCACAACTTTCAATGAGCAGTTCTTC.

The chain carries TRBV6-1 and TRBJ1-1; 10 bases line up with TRBD1. V lost 6 bases, J lost 1 base, and 5 bases stayed unmatched. CDR1 and CDR2 from the germline V gene are MNHNS and SASEGT. The CDR3 is made up of 15 amino acids. CDR3 coding DNA: TGTGCCAGCAGGGCCGGGACAGGGGAGAACACTGAAGCTTTCTTT. It yields the protein CASRAGTGENTEAFF.

J is TRBJ2-5 and V is TRBV9; D is perhaps TRBD2 (6 bases). Germline lookup yields CDR1 SGDLS and CDR2 YYNGEE. The CDR3 contains 14 residues. V dropped 0 bases and J dropped 4 bases, with 10 bases sitting between them. The CDR3, as DNA: TGTGCCAGCAGCGTAGGGAGGGGTGGAGAGACCCAGTACTTC. It codes for CASSVGRGGETQYF.

As concerns this clone: An end of the junction does not agree with germline; a read error may underlie this. The chain joins TRBV5-1 to TRBJ2-7; 7 bases agree with TRBD1. This CDR3 is 15 amino acids long. The V gene's germline CDR1 is SGHRS and CDR2 YFSETQ. CDR3 residues: CASSVGTANSHEQYF. As DNA, the CDR3 is TGCGCCAGCAGCGTCGGGACAGCGAACTCCCACGAGCAGTACTTC.

J is TRBJ2-2 and V is TRBV30; D may be TRBD2 (5 bases). The CDR3 spans 14 residues. The germline V gene encodes CDR1 GTSNPN and CDR2 SVGIG (reference sequence). V lost 1 base and J lost 1, with 7 bases in between. The CDR3 DNA reads as TGTGCCTGGAGTGACGGAGGGAACACCGGGGAGCTGTTTTTT. It specifies CAWSDGGNTGELFF.